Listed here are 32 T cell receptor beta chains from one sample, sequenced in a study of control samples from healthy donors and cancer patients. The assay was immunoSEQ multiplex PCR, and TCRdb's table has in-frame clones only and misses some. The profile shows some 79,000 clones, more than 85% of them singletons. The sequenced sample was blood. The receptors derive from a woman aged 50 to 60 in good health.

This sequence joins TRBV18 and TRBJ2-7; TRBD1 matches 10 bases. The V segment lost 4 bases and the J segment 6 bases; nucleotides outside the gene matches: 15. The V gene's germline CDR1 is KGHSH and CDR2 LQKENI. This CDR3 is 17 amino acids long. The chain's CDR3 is CASSLNPGSGQGTEQYF. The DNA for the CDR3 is TGTGCCAGCTCACTTAACCCTGGTTCGGGACAGGGGACCGAGCAGTACTTC.

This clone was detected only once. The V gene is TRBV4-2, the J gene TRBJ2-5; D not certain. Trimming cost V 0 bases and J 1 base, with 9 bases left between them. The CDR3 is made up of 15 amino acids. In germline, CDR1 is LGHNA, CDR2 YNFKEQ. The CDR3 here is CASSQDKGFQETQYF. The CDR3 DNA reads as TGTGCCAGCAGCCAAGATAAGGGCTTCCAAGAGACCCAGTACTTC.

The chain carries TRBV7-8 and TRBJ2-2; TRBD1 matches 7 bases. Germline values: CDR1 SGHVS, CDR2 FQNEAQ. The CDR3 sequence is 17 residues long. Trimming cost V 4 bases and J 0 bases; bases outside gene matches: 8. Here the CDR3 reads CASSSSSGTANTGELFF. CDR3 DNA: TGTGCCAGCAGCTCCTCCTCCGGGACAGCGAACACCGGGGAGCTGTTTTTT.

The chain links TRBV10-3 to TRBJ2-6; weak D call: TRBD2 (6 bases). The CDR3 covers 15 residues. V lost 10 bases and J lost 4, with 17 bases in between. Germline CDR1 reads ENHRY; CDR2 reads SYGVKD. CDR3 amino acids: CATGSRGSGANVLTF. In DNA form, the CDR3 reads TGTGCCACCGGAAGTCGGGGGTCCGGGGCCAACGTCCTGACTTTC.

The CDR3 region is CATSPGWSVNSPLHF. The CDR3 nucleotides read TGTGCCACCTCCCCCGGATGGAGCGTGAATTCACCCCTCCACTTT. The chain couples TRBV6-5 to TRBJ1-6; D ambiguous. The CDR3 has 15 residues. V was clipped by 10 bases and J by 7 bases, with 20 bases between them. Germline CDR1 and CDR2: MNHEY and SVGAGI.

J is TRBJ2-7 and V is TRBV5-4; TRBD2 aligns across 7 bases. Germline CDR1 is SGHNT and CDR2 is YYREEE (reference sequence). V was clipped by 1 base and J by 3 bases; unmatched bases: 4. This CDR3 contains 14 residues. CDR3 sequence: CASSLKAGNYEQYF. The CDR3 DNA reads TGTGCCAGCAGCTTGAAAGCGGGAAACTACGAGCAGTACTTC.

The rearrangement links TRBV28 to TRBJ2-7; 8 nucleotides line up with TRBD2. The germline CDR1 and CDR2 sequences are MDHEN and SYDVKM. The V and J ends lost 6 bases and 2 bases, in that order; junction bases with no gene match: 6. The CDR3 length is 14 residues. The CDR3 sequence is CASSPRGGTYEQYF. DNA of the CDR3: TGTGCCAGCAGCCCACGGGGGGGGACCTACGAGCAGTACTTC.

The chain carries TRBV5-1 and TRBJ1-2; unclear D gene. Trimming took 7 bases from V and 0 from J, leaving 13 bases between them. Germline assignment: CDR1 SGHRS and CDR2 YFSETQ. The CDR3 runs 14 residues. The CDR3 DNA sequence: TGCGCCAGCCGGGGAAGAACTACTAACTATGGCTACACCTTC. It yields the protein CASRGRTTNYGYTF.

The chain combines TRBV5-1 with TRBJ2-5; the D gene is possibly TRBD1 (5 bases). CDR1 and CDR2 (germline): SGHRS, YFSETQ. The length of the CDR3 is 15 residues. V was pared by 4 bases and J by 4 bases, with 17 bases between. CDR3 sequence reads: CASSSMGTGVETQYF. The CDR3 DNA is TGCGCCAGCAGCAGTATGGGAACAGGCGTAGAGACCCAGTACTTC.

The DNA for the CDR3 is TGTGCCAGCAGCGTAGTAGTAGCATGTGTTTGGTACAATGAGCAGTTCTTC. Translation gives CASSVVVACVWYNEQFF. The V gene is TRBV9, the J gene TRBJ2-1; D ambiguous. Germline V lookup: CDR1 SGDLS, CDR2 YYNGEE. The CDR3 consists of 17 residues. The V and J ends lost 0 bases and 4 bases respectively, with 17 bases between them.

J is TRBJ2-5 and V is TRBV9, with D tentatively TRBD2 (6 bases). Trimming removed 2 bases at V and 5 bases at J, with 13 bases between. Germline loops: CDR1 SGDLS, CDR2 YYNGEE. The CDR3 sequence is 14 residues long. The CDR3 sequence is CASSVSGGRETQYF. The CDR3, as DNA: TGTGCCAGCAGCGTTAGCGGAGGTCGGGAGACCCAGTACTTC.

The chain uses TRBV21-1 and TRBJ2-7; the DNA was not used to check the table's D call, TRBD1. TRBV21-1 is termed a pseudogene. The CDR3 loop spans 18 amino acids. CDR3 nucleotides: TGTGCCAGCACCCGACCCCGAATTTTGGACAGAGATAGGAACGAGCAGTACTTC. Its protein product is CASTRPRILDRDRNEQYF.

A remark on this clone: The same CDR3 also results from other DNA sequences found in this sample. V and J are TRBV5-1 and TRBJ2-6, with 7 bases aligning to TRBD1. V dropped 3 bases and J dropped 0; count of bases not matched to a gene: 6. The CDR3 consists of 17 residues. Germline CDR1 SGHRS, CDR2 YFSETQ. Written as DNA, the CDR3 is TGCGCCAGCAGCTCCTGGACAGGAGGCTCTGGGGCCAACGTCCTGACTTTC. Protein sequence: CASSSWTGGSGANVLTF. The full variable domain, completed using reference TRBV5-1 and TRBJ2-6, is KAGVTQTPRYLIKTRGQQVTLSCSPISGHRSVSWYQQTPGQGLQFLFEYFSETQRNKGNFPGRFSGRQFSNSRSEMNVSTLELGDSALYLCASSSWTGGSGANVLTFGAGSRLTVL.

DNA of the CDR3: TGTGCCAGCAGTTTATCGGGGACAGGCGGAGGGTACTTC. Translated: CASSLSGTGGGYF. The genes are TRBV28 and TRBJ2-7; 8 nucleotides align to TRBD1. This CDR3 has 13 residues. The junction had 8 bases not matched to a gene; V was cut back by 1 base and J by 12 bases. Germline V CDR1 and CDR2: MDHEN, SYDVKM.

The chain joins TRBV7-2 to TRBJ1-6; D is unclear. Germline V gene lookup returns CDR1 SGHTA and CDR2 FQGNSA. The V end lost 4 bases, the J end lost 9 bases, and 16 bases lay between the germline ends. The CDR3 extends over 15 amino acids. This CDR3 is CASSYYLGRSSPLHF. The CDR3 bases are TGTGCCAGCAGCTACTATCTAGGAAGAAGTTCACCCCTCCACTTT.

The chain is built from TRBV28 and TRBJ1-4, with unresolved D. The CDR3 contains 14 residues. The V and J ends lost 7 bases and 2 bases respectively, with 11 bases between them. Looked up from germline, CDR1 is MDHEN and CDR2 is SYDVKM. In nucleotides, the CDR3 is TGTGCCAGCATTTCCCCGACGACTAATGAAAAACTGTTTTTT. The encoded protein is CASISPTTNEKLFF.

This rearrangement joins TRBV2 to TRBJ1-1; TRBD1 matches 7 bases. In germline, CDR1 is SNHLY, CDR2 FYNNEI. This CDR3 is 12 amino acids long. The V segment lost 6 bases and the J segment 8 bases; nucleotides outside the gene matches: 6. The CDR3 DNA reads TGTGCCAGCAGAGCAATGACAGGGGAAGCTTTCTTT. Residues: CASRAMTGEAFF.

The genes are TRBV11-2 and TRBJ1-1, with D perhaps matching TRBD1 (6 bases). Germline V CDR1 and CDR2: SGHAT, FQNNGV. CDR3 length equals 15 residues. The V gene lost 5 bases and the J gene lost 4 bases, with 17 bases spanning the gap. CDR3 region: CASSRITGLFTEAFF. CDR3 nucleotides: TGTGCCAGCAGCCGCATTACAGGGCTATTCACTGAAGCTTTCTTT.

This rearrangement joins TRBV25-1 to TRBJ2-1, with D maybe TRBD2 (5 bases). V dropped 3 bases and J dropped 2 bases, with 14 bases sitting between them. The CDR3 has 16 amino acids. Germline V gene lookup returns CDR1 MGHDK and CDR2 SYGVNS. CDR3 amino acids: CASSDIEDFAYNEQFF. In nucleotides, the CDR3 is TGTGCCAGCAGTGATATTGAGGACTTCGCCTACAATGAGCAGTTCTTC.

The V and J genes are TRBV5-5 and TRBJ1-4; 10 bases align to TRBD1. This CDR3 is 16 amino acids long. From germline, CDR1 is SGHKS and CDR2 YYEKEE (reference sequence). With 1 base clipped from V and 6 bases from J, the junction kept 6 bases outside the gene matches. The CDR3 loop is CASSLSSGTGDEKLFF. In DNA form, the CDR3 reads TGTGCCAGCAGCTTGAGTTCGGGGACAGGGGATGAAAAACTGTTTTTT.

CDR3: CASSLTGLNTEAFF. The CDR3 region has the DNA TGTGCCAGCAGCTTAACAGGGCTGAACACTGAAGCTTTCTTT. V usage is TRBV7-9 and J usage is TRBJ1-1, with D possibly being TRBD1 (6 bases). Germline V gene data show CDR1 as SEHNR and CDR2 as FQNEAQ (reference sequence). This CDR3 region has 14 residues. V was cut by 2 bases and J by 0 bases, with 7 bases left in between.

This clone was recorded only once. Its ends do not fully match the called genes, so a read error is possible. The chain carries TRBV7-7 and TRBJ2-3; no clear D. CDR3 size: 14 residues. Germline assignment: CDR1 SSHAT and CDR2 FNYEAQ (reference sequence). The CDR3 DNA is TGTGCTAGCAGCTTAGGTGAAGGCACAGATACGCAGTATTTT. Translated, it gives CASSLGEGTDTQYF.

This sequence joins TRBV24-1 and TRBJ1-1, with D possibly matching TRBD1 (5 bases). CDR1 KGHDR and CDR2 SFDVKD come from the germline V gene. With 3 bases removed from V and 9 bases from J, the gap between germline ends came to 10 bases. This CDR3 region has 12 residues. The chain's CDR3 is CATSDGGLQAFF. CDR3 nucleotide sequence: TGTGCCACCAGTGATGGGGGTCTCCAAGCTTTCTTT.

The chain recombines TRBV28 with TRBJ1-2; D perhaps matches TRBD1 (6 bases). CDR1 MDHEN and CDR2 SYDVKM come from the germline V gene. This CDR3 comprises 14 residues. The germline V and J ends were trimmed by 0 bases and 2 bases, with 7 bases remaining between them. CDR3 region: CASSLWGANYGYTF. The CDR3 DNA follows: TGTGCCAGCAGTTTATGGGGGGCGAACTATGGCTACACCTTC.

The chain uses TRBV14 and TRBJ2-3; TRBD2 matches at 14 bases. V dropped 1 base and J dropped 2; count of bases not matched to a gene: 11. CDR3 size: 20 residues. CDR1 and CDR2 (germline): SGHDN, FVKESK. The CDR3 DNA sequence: TGTGCCAGCAGCCAAGCCTACGGGACTAGCGGGAGAAGGTCCACAGATACGCAGTATTTT. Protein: CASSQAYGTSGRRSTDTQYF. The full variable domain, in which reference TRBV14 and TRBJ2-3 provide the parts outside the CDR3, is EAGVTQFPSHSVIEKGQTVTLRCDPISGHDNLYWYRRVMGKEIKFLLHFVKESKQDESGMPNNRFLAERTGGTYSTLKVQPAELEDSGVYFCASSQAYGTSGRRSTDTQYFGPGTRLTVL.

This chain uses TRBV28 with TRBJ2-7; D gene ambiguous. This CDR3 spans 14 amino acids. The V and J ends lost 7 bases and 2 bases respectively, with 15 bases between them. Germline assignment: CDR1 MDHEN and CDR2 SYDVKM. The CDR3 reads CASTQGPVPYEQYF. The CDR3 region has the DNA TGTGCCAGCACCCAAGGGCCTGTTCCCTACGAGCAGTACTTC.

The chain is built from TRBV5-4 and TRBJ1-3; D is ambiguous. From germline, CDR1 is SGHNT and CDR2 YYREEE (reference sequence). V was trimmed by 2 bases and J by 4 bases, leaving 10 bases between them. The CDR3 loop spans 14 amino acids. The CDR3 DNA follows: TGTGCCAGCAGCTTCCAGTTGATGGGAAACACCATATATTTT. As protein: CASSFQLMGNTIYF.

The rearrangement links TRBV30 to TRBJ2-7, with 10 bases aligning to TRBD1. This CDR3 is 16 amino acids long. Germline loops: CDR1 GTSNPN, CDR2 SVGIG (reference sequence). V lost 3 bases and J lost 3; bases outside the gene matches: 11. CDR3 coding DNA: TGTGCCTGGAGAGATATAACCGGGACAGGGGACTACGAGCAGTACTTC. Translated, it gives CAWRDITGTGDYEQYF. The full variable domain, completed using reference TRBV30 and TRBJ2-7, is SQTIHQWPATLVQPVGSPLSLECTVEGTSNPNLYWYRQAAGRGLQLLFYSVGIGQISSEVPQNLSASRPQDRQFILSSKKLLLSDSGFYLCAWRDITGTGDYEQYFGPGTRLTVT.

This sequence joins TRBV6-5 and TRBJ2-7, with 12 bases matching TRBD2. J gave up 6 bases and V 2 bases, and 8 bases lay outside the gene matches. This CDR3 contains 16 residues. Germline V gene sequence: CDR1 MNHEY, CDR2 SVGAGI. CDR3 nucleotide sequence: TGTGCCAGCAGTTACCTAGCGGGAGGGCCCCTTGGCGAGCAGTACTTC. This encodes CASSYLAGGPLGEQYF.

Here the CDR3 reads CASSEQRGTEAFF. The CDR3 region has the DNA TGCGCCAGCAGTGAGCAGAGGGGCACTGAAGCTTTCTTT. The chain joins TRBV10-1 to TRBJ1-1; maybe TRBD1 (5 bases). This CDR3 spans 13 amino acids. The germline V gene encodes CDR1 WNHNN and CDR2 SYGVQD (reference sequence). V was pared by 2 bases and J by 4 bases, with 8 bases between.

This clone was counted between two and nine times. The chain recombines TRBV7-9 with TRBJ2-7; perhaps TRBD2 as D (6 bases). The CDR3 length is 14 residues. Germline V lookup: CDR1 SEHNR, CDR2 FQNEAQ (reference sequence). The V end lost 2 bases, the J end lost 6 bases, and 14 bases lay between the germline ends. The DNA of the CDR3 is TGTGCCAGCAGCTTAACCGGGGGTATCGGCGAGCAGTACTTC. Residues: CASSLTGGIGEQYF.

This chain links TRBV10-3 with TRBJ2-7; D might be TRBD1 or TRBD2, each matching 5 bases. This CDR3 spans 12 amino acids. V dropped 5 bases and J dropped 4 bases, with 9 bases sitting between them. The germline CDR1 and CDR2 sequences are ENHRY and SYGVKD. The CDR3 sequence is CAISRDGYEQYF. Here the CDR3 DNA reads TGTGCCATCAGTCGGGACGGGTACGAGCAGTACTTC.